The TCR beta chain under discussion was sequenced for a study of cytomegalovirus exposure and HLA in healthy donors (dated by TCRdb to 2015 to 2018). Regarding the complete study: According to a later analysis, the 120 validation repertoires were produced on the same platform as the approximately 610 repertoires of the first cohort. A separate validation cohort of over a hundred different subjects was used in addition to the roughly 670-subject first cohort. The study aimed to test whether signatures of past pathogen exposure could be identified by cataloging public T cell receptors. To predict cytomegalovirus infection status, the study combined high-throughput TCR immunosequencing, statistical association of individual TCRs with disease status, and machine learning. What the work shows at the level of the full study, not this receptor alone: The study gave a list of more than 150 TCR beta chains associated with cytomegalovirus. The authors suggested that the approach could potentially be extended to other disease states and immunological phenotypes. In a later analysis, TCRs clustered in the first cohort were found to also tend to co-occur in the approximately 110 validation repertoires, with over 90% of cluster scores above 0. In vitro tests confirmed that a few of the cytomegalovirus-associated TCR beta chains recognize cytomegalovirus antigens. The validation cohort had no HLA typing available for a later analysis, so co-occurrence within that cohort was assessed over all 110 or so repertoires. While some public TCRs were present in many individuals, most TCR sequences turned up only very rarely across donors. The classifier was reported to diagnose cytomegalovirus status with high specificity and sensitivity in both the original cohort and the validation cohort.

To prepare the library, the immunoSEQ multiplex PCR assay was applied. As for the original processing: A statistical classification framework was developed to diagnose cytomegalovirus status using the catalog of TCR beta chain sequences. TCRdb took over this immuneACCESS table, retaining in-frame rearrangements with V and J assigned. Such tables are incomplete; in checked studies, under half of the missing clones stem from an unresolved V gene, and the remainder is unexplained. The DNA was the basis for D and trimming; V, J and clone size are from that table. This sample comprises over 85,000 clones, approximately 89% of them detected only once. Jointly, the top ten make up under 2% of the sample. This clone was detected only a few times. It lacks a known antigen. There are no base qualities to consult, and no much larger clone falls within one base. Reading the germline V gene (reference sequence) gives CDR1 SEHNR and CDR2 FQNEAQ. From cysteine to phenylalanine, the CDR3 is 12 amino acids long. Here the CDR3 DNA is all that survives: 36 bases in frame from base 1. For this chain, trimming is 3 bases at the V end and 6 bases at the J end, and the number of junction bases without a gene match is 1.

The donors belonged to the validation cohort of over a hundred subjects, which was separate from the roughly 670-subject first cohort. The sequencing sample was made of PBMCs. The chain employs TRBV7-9 and TRBJ1-2; 7 junctional bases match TRBD1. This TCR came from a woman aged 18-30 years in good health and CMV-seronegative. This receptor carries the CDR3 CASSLGTDGYTF. The DNA reads TGTGCCAGCAGCTTGGGGACAGATGGCTACACCTTC.